These 3 T cell receptor beta chains came from one sample sequenced in a study of T cells after yellow fever vaccination. From the 5' RACE reads, TCRdb called clonotypes with MiXCR, one entry per CDR3 protein. The data show 300,000 or so distinct CDR3 sequences, roughly 8.7% seen once. The starting material was CD4+ T cells sorted from PBMCs, obtained 5 days after the yellow fever booster vaccination. These receptor sequences come from a man aged 18-30 years who received the YFV17D yellow fever vaccine.

The rearrangement links TRBV5-1 to TRBJ2-5, with 7 bases aligning to TRBD1. The CDR3 is 13 amino acids. Germline-derived CDR1 and CDR2 are SGHRS and YFSETQ. V trimming: 9 bases; J trimming: 4 bases; junction bases outside the gene matches: 9. Written as DNA, the CDR3 is TGCGCCACCCGACAGGGTCCACGAGAGACCCAGTACTTC. Protein product: CATRQGPRETQYF.

The rearrangement uses TRBV9 and TRBJ1-1; D might be TRBD1 (5 bases). The CDR3 runs 14 residues. Germline-derived CDR1 and CDR2 are SGDLS and YYNGEE. The germline V and J ends were trimmed by 4 bases and 5 bases, with 15 bases remaining between them. The CDR3 DNA reads TGTGCCAGCAGCTCGAGGCAGGGTCTAACTGAAGCTTTCTTT. As protein: CASSSRQGLTEAFF.

The chain couples TRBV24-1 to TRBJ2-2; possible D gene TRBD1, 5 bases. Germline V lookup: CDR1 KGHDR, CDR2 SFDVKD. The CDR3 totals 16 residues. Trimming removed 4 bases at V and 3 bases at J, with 14 bases between. The CDR3 loop is CATSDPIVGDTGELFF. CDR3 coding DNA: TGTGCCACCAGTGACCCGATCGTAGGGGACACCGGGGAGCTGTTTTTT.